The present T cell receptor (beta chain) was sequenced within a study of shared clonotypes between healthy human individuals. Trimming removed 3 bases at V and 2 bases at J, with 10 bases between. There are 15 residues in the CDR3. The germline gives CDR1 KGHSH, CDR2 LQKENI. Sequencing used immunoSEQ multiplex PCR; TCRdb keeps in-frame clones, though not all of them. The table lists 500,000 to 550,000 clones, roughly 95% of them singletons. The source material was naive CD4+ T cells sorted from blood. Subset indicated: CD45RA+ positively selected. V and J are TRBV18 and TRBJ2-2, with D perhaps matching TRBD2 (5 bases). This clonotype originated in a woman aged 30 to 39 in good health. This CDR3 reads CASSPRTDNTGELFF. The CDR3 DNA sequence: TGTGCCAGCTCACCGAGGACTGACAACACCGGGGAGCTGTTTTTT.